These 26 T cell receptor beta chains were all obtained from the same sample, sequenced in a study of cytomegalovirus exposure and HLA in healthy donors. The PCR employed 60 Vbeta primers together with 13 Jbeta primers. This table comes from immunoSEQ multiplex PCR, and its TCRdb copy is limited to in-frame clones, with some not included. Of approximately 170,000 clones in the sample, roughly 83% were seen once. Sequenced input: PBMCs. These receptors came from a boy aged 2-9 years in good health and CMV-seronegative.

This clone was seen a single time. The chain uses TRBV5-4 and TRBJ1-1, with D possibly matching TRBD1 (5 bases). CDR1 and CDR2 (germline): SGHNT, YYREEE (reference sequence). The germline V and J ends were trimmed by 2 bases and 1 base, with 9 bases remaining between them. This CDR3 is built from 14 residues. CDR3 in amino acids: CASSLNRQNTEAFF. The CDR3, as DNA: TGTGCCAGCAGCTTAAACAGGCAGAACACTGAAGCTTTCTTT.

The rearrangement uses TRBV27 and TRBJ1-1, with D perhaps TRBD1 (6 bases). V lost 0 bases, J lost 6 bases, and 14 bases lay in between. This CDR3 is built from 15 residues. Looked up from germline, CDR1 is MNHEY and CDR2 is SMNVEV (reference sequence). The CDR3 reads CASSLSPLRGSEAFF. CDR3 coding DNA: TGTGCCAGCAGTTTATCCCCCCTCAGGGGTTCTGAAGCTTTCTTT.

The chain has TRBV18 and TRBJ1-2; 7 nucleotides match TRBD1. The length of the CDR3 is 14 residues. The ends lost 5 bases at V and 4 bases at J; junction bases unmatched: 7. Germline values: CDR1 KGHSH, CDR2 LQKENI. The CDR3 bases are TGTGCCAGCTCAAGTAAACAGGGGTCCTATGGCTACACCTTC. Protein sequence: CASSSKQGSYGYTF.

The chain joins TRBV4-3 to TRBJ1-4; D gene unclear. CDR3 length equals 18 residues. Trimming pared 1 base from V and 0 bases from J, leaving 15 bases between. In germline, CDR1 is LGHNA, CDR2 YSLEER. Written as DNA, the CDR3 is TGCGCCAGCAGCCAAGTTACCCCCGGGTCCGCAACTAATGAAAAACTGTTTTTT. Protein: CASSQVTPGSATNEKLFF.

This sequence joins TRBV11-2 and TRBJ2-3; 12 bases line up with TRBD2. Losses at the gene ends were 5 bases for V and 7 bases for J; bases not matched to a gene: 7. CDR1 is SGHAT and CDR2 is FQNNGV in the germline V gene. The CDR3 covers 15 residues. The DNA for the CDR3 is TGTGCCAGCAGCCACTTGACTAGCGGGGGCCATACGCAGTATTTT. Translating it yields CASSHLTSGGHTQYF.

CDR3 sequence: CASSLDRYQQFF. CDR3 DNA sequence: TGTGCCAGCAGCTTAGACAGGTATCAGCAGTTCTTC. This sequence joins TRBV11-1 and TRBJ2-1, with a tentative D call TRBD1 (5 bases). The CDR3 sequence is 12 residues long. The V end was cut by 1 base, the J end by 11 bases, with 9 bases between. CDR1 SGHAT and CDR2 FQDESV come from the germline V gene (reference sequence).

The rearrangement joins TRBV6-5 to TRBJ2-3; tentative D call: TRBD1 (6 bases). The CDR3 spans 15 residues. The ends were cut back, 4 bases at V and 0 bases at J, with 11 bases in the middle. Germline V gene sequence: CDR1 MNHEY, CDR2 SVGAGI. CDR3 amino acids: CASSFQGWSTDTQYF. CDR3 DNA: TGTGCCAGCAGTTTTCAGGGGTGGAGCACAGATACGCAGTATTTT.

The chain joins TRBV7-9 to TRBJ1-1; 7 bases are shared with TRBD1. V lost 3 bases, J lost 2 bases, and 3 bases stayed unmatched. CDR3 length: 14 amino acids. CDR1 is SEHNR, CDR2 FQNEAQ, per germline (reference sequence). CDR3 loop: CASSLKGANTEAFF. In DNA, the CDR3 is TGTGCCAGCAGCTTGAAGGGGGCTAACACTGAAGCTTTCTTT.

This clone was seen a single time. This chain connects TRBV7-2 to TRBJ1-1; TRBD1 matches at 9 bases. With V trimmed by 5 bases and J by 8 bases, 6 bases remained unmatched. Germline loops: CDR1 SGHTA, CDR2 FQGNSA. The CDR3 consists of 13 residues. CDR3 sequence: CASSRDRANEAFF. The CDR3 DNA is TGTGCCAGCAGCCGGGACAGGGCGAACGAAGCTTTCTTT.

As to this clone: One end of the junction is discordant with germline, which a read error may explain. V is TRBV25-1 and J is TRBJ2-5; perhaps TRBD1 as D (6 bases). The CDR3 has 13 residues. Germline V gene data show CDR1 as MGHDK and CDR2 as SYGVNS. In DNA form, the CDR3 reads TGTGCCAGCAGTTTAGGTGGGGGCAAGGGGATGCACTTC. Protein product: CASSLGGGKGMHF.

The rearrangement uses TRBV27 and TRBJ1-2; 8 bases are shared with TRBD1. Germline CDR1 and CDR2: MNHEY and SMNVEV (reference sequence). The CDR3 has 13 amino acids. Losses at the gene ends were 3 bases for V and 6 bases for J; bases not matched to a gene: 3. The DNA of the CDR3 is TGTGCCAGCAGTTTCAGGACAGGGAATGGCTACACCTTC. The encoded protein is CASSFRTGNGYTF.

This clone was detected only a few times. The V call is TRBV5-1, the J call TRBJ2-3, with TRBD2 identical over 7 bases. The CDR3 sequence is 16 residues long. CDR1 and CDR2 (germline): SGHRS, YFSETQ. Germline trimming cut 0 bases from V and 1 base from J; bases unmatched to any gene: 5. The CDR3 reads CASSLGAGVGTDTQYF. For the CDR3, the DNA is TGCGCCAGCAGCTTGGGGGCGGGAGTGGGCACAGATACGCAGTATTTT.

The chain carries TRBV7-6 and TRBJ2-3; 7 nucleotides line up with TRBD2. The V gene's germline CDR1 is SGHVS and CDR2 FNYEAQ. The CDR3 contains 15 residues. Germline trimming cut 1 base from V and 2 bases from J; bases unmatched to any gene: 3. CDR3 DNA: TGTGCCAGCAGCTTAGGCACTAGCGCCACAGATACGCAGTATTTT. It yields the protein CASSLGTSATDTQYF.

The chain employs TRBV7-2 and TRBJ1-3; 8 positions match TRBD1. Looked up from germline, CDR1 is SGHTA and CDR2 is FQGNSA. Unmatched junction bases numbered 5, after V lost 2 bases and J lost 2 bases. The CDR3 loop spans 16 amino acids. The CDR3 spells CASSLPSTGAGNTIYF. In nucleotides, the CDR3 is TGTGCCAGCAGCTTACCATCGACAGGGGCTGGAAACACCATATATTTT.

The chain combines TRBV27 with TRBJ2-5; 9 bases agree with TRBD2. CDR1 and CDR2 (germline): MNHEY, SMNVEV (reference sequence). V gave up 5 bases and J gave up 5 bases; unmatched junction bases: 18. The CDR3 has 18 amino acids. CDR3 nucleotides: TGTGCCAGCAGTAAAACAACCTGGGGGCGGGAGGGCCCGGAGACCCAGTACTTC. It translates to CASSKTTWGREGPETQYF.

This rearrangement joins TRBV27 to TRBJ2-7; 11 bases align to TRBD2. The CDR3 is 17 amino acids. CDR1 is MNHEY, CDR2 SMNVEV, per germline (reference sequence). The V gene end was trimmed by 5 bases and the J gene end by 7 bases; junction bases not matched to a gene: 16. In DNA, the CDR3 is TGTGCCAGCAGTACCACTAGCGGGAGCCCTCCCCCCTGGGAGCAGTACTTC. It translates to CASSTTSGSPPPWEQYF.

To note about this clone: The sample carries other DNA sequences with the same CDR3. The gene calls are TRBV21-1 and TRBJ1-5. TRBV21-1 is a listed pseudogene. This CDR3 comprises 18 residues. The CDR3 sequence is CASSKPDGGGGGNQPQHF. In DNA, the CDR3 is TGTGCCAGCAGCAAGCCCGACGGGGGGGGAGGGGGTAATCAGCCCCAGCATTTT.

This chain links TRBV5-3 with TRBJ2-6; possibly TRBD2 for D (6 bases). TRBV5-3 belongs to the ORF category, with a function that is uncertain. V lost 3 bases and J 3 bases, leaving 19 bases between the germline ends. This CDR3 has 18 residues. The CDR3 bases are TGTGCCAGAAGCTCTATGTGGACGGGAGCCGGTGGGGCCAACGTCCTGACTTTC. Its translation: CARSSMWTGAGGANVLTF.

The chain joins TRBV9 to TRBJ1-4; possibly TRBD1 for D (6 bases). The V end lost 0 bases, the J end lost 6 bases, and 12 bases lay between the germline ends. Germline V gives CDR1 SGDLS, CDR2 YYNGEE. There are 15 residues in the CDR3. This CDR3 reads CASSVGGQGHEKLFF. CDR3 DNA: TGTGCCAGCAGCGTAGGGGGGCAGGGACATGAAAAACTGTTTTTT. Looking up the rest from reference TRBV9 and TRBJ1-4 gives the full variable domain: DSGVTQTPKHLITATGQRVTLRCSPRSGDLSVYWYQQSLDQGLQFLIQYYNGEERAKGNILERFSAQQFPDLHSELNLSSLELGDSALYFCASSVGGQGHEKLFFGSGTQLSVL.

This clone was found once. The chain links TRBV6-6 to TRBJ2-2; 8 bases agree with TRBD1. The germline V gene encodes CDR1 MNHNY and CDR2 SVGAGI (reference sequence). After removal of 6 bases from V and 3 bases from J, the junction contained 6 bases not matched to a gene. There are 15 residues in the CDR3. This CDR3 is CASSPQGADTGELFF. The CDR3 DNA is TGTGCCAGCAGCCCTCAGGGGGCCGACACCGGGGAGCTGTTTTTT.

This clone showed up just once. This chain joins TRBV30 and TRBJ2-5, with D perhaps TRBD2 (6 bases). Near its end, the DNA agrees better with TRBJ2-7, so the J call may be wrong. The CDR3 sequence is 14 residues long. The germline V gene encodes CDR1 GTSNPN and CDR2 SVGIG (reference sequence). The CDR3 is CAWSVGGGNYEQYF. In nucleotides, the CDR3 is TGTGCCTGGAGTGTGGGTGGAGGGAACTACGAGCAGTACTTC.

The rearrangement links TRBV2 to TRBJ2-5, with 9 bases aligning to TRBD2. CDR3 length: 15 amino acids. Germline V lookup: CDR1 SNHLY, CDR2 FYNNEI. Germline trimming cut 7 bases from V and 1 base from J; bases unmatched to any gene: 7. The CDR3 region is CASNLAGRLQETQYF. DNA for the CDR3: TGTGCCAGCAATCTAGCGGGAAGACTCCAAGAGACCCAGTACTTC.

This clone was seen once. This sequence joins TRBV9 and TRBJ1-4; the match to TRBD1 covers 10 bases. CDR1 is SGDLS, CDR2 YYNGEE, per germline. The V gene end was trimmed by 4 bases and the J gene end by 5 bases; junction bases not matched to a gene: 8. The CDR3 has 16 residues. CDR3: CASSPTGGQGNEKLFF. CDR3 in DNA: TGTGCCAGCAGCCCTACCGGGGGACAGGGGAATGAAAAACTGTTTTTT.

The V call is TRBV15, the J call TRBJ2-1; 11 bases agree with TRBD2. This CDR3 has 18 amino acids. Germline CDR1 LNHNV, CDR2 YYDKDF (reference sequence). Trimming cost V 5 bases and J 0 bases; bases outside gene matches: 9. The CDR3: CATSGGLAERSSYNEQFF. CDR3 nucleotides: TGTGCCACCAGCGGGGGACTAGCGGAAAGGAGCTCCTACAATGAGCAGTTCTTC.

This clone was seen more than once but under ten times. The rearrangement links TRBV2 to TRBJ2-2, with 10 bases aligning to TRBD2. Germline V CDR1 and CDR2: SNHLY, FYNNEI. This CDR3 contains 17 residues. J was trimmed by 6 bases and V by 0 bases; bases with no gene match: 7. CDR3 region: CASSEAPYSGGAGELFF. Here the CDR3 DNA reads TGTGCCAGCAGTGAAGCGCCGTACAGCGGGGGGGCCGGGGAGCTGTTTTTT.

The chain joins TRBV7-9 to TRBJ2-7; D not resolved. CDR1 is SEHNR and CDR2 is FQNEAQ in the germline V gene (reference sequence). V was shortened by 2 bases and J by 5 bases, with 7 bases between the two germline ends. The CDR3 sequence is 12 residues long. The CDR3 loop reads CASSLLWHEQYF. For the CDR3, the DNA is TGTGCCAGCAGCTTATTATGGCACGAGCAGTACTTC.